This TCR beta chain is from a study of Ad26.COV2.S vaccination and SARS-CoV-2 variants. Described treatment: 15 to 20 received Ad26.COV2.S at low or high dose, single or two shots; about five received placebo; per-sample allocation not given. Samples came from day 63 after the first vaccine or placebo injection. Profiling relied on immunoSEQ multiplex PCR, and the TCRdb table lists in-frame clones only, not all of them. This sample has some 250,000 clones, with roughly 90% found just once. The CDR3 is 15 residues long. Germline V gives CDR1 SGHRS, CDR2 YFSETQ. V was clipped by 8 bases and J by 3 bases, with 21 bases between them.

The input for sequencing was peripheral blood, taken in a trial of Ad26.COV2.S vaccine versus placebo. This clonotype originated in a person aged 18-65 years who received the Ad26.COV2.S COVID-19 vaccine or a placebo. The V and J genes are TRBV5-1 and TRBJ2-7; D gene uncertain. The CDR3, as DNA: TGCGCCAGTAGTCCAGGCGGAAGGGCCTACTACGAGCAGTACTTC. It encodes CASSPGGRAYYEQYF.